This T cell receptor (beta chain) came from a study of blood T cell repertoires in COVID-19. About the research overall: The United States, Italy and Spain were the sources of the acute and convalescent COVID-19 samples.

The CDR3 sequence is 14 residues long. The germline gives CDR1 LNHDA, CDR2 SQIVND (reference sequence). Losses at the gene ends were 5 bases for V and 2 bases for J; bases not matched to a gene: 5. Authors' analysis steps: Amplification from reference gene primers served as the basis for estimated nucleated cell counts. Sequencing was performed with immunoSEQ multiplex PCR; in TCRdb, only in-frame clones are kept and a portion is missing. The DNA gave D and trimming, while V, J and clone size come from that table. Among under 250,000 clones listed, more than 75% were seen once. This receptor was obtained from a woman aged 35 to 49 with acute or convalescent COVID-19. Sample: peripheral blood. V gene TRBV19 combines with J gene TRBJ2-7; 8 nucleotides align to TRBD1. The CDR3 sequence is CASSSGQGPYEQYF. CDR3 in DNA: TGTGCCAGTAGTTCAGGACAGGGCCCCTACGAGCAGTACTTC.